These 8 T cell receptor beta chains share one sample of origin, sequenced in a study of shared clonotypes between healthy human individuals. Data came from immunoSEQ multiplex PCR; TCRdb stores just in-frame clones and leaves some out. Among about 980,000 clones listed, 60% to 85% were seen once. Sample: memory CD4+ T cells sorted from blood. As to subset: CD45RA-negative fraction. Source of these receptors: a man aged 18 to 30 in good health.

Turning to this clone: The same CDR3 is also encoded by other DNA sequences in this sample. V and J are TRBV18 and TRBJ2-3, with D possibly TRBD1 on 6 matching bases. The length of the CDR3 is 14 residues. Trimming pared 1 base from V and 1 base from J, leaving 6 bases between. Germline CDR1 and CDR2: KGHSH and LQKENI. DNA of the CDR3: TGTGCCAGCTCACCACAGGGGGGCACAGATACGCAGTATTTT. Translating it yields CASSPQGGTDTQYF. Drawing the rest from reference TRBV18 and TRBJ2-3, the complete variable domain is NAGVMQNPRHLVRRRGQEARLRCSPMKGHSHVYWYRQLPEEGLKFMVYLQKENIIDESGMPKERFSAEFPKEGPSILRIQQVVRGDSAAYFCASSPQGGTDTQYFGPGTRLTVL.

Points on this clone: Other DNA sequences in the sample encode the same CDR3. The gene calls are TRBV2 and TRBJ2-1; the D gene is possibly TRBD2 (5 bases). There are 15 residues in the CDR3. Germline V gene sequence: CDR1 SNHLY, CDR2 FYNNEI. V was shortened by 5 bases and J by 1 base, with 12 bases between the two germline ends. The chain's CDR3 is CASSPPGSSYNEQFF. As DNA, the CDR3 is TGTGCCAGCAGTCCCCCGGGGAGTTCCTACAATGAGCAGTTCTTC. Complete variable domain (other parts from reference TRBV2 and TRBJ2-1): EPEVTQTPSHQVTQMGQEVILRCVPISNHLYFYWYRQILGQKVEFLVSFYNNEISEKSEIFDDQFSVERPDGSNFTLKIRSTKLEDSAMYFCASSPPGSSYNEQFFGPGTRLTVL.

The table lists this clone with a count of one. The chain couples TRBV7-3 to TRBJ2-7, with 7 bases identical to TRBD1. Germline V gene sequence: CDR1 SGHTA, CDR2 FQGTGA. The CDR3 covers 13 residues. J lost 6 bases, V lost 5 bases, and 7 bases had no gene match. CDR3 amino acids: CASSVTGVGEQYF. CDR3 in DNA: TGTGCCAGCAGCGTCACAGGGGTCGGCGAGCAGTACTTC.

CDR3 DNA sequence: TGTGCCAGCAGTTTGCAGACTAGCGGGGGGTCCTACAATGAGCAGTTCTTC. Encoded protein: CASSLQTSGGSYNEQFF. V gene TRBV27 combines with J gene TRBJ2-1; 13 bases align to TRBD2. Unmatched junction bases numbered 3, after V lost 3 bases and J lost 1 base. CDR1 and CDR2 (germline): MNHEY, SMNVEV (reference sequence). The CDR3 contains 17 residues.

The rearrangement links TRBV12-5 to TRBJ1-5; tentatively, D is TRBD1 (6 bases). The CDR3 loop spans 16 amino acids. V lost 3 bases and J 5 bases, leaving 17 bases between the germline ends. The germline CDR1 and CDR2 sequences are LGHNT and FRNRAP. In nucleotides, the CDR3 is TGTGCTAGTGGTTTTGGGCGTGGGACACCGGATCAGCCCCAGCATTTT. Protein: CASGFGRGTPDQPQHF.

This chain joins TRBV2 and TRBJ2-7; D is unclear. The V gene's germline CDR1 is SNHLY and CDR2 FYNNEI. Trimming removed 4 bases at V and 1 base at J, with 17 bases between. There are 16 residues in the CDR3. In DNA, the CDR3 is TGTGCCAGCAGTGCCCTCCAGGACCTCCTTTCCTACGAGCAGTACTTC. This codes for CASSALQDLLSYEQYF.

This rearrangement joins TRBV5-1 to TRBJ2-7; D gene unclear. With 4 bases removed from V and 0 bases from J, the gap between germline ends came to 5 bases. Per the germline V gene, CDR1 is SGHRS and CDR2 is YFSETQ. The length of the CDR3 is 12 residues. In DNA form, the CDR3 reads TGCGCCAGCAGCACCTCCTCCTACGAGCAGTACTTC. Its protein is CASSTSSYEQYF.

This rearrangement joins TRBV5-4 to TRBJ2-1; TRBD1 agrees at 12 bases. Germline V gene lookup returns CDR1 SGHNT and CDR2 YYREEE (reference sequence). This CDR3 has 16 amino acids. V was clipped by 4 bases and J by 2 bases; unmatched bases: 4. CDR3 DNA sequence: TGTGCCAGCAGCCCCGGGACAGGGGGCACCTACAATGAGCAGTTCTTC. Protein: CASSPGTGGTYNEQFF.